This TCR beta chain was sequenced for a study of blood T cell repertoires in COVID-19. Overall study context: Acute and convalescent COVID-19 specimens originated in the United States, Italy and Spain.

Methods used by the authors: By means of reference gene primer amplification, nucleated cell counts were estimated. Profiled with immunoSEQ multiplex PCR; TCRdb holds only in-frame clones, not every one. The V and J calls and clone size are taken from that table; D and trimming were inferred from the DNA. The sample holds some 350,000 clones; around nine tenths are singletons and the top ten take 3%. The table lists this clone with a count of one. The CDR3 spans 16 residues. Germline values: CDR1 MGHRA, CDR2 YSYEKL. Trimming at V came to 5 bases and at J to 0 bases, leaving 6 bases not matched to a gene.

The J gene is TRBJ2-2, the V gene TRBV4-1; 7 bases are shared with TRBD1. Specimen: peripheral blood. This TCR was recovered from a human donor in a cohort sampled during active COVID-19. CDR3 protein: CASSKRTGSNTGELFF. The CDR3 DNA sequence: TGCGCCAGCAGCAAAAGGACAGGTTCGAACACCGGGGAGCTGTTTTTT.